Listed below are T cell receptor beta chains from one sample, sequenced in a study of blood T cell repertoires in COVID-19. Assay used: immunoSEQ multiplex PCR; TCRdb lists only in-frame clones, some missing. The data show around 63,000 clones, 85% to 90% seen once. The material sequenced was peripheral blood. These receptors all come from a woman between 55 and 75 years old with COVID-19, enrolled during active disease. Both conserved end residues are part of each CDR3.

CDR3 protein	V gene	J gene
CAPRGTSSYEQYF	TRBV7-9	TRBJ2-7
CASSVEPGIGYEQYF	TRBV9	TRBJ2-7
CASSLESRVRGNYEQYF	TRBV28	TRBJ2-7
CASSAAPAGGLGKLFF	TRBV9	TRBJ1-4
CASSGGTVGNTIYF	TRBV7-2	TRBJ1-3
CASSPSAGGQETQYF	TRBV11-3	TRBJ2-5
CATSDRRDKGNIQYF	TRBV24-1	TRBJ2-4
CASSQVRTGLHYGYTF	TRBV3-1/TRBV3-2	TRBJ1-2
CASSRTGSGANVLTF	TRBV6-2/TRBV6-3	TRBJ2-6
CELRDTMNTEAFF	TRBV7-9	TRBJ1-1
CASSYGTSGSYEQYF	TRBV27	TRBJ2-7
CASSPGREPQHF	TRBV7-8	TRBJ1-5
CASRAGTGQETQYF	TRBV6-6	TRBJ2-5
CASSYSGDKISNQPQHF	TRBV6-2/TRBV6-3	TRBJ1-5
CATGGVSNQPQHF	TRBV15	TRBJ1-5
CASSQGPGGGQPQHF	TRBV3-1/TRBV3-2	TRBJ1-5
CASRSGVLQPQHF	TRBV6-5	TRBJ1-5
CASSPNVDRVEEQYF	TRBV7-3	TRBJ2-7
CASSDLSRRLFF	TRBV6-1	TRBJ2-1
CASTGQDRPNEKLFF	TRBV5-1	TRBJ1-4
CSARRGDGYTF	TRBV20-1	TRBJ1-2
CASSRLGGGTDTQYF	TRBV7-9	TRBJ2-3
CASSGPRGSYEQYF	TRBV10-1	TRBJ2-7
CSSRADYGYTF	TRBV20-1	TRBJ1-2
CASSFSRYRGEQYF	TRBV28	TRBJ2-7
CATSGLNRYNEQFF	TRBV28	TRBJ2-1
CASSFRDEKLFF	TRBV27	TRBJ1-4
CASSLRTGRGEKLFF	TRBV11-3	TRBJ1-4
CASSSGQGGTDTQYF	TRBV7-2	TRBJ2-3
CASSQDLGESYEQYF	TRBV3-1/TRBV3-2	TRBJ2-7
CASSYSTGRPNQPQHF	TRBV6-6	TRBJ1-5
CASSQGAPQGLGGNTIYF	TRBV14	TRBJ1-3
CASSRGTGFGGSPLHF	TRBV19	TRBJ1-6
CASRTSGNTGELFF	TRBV11-3	TRBJ2-2
CASSPGTGGEETQYF	TRBV5-1	TRBJ2-5
CASSPPTGVRHEQFF	TRBV18	TRBJ2-1
CASSTTPGTRKSYEQYF	TRBV7-9	TRBJ2-7
CASSLVQGILSTEAFF	TRBV28	TRBJ1-1
CASSQDRGHEQYF	TRBV4-1	TRBJ2-7
CAWATSGLTDTQYF	TRBV30	TRBJ2-3
CASSVTPGTSGYNEQFF	TRBV9	TRBJ2-1
CASSQDFLYTDTQYF	TRBV3-1/TRBV3-2	TRBJ2-3
CAWSPGAGELFF	TRBV30	TRBJ2-2
CASSPSANTGELFF	TRBV18	TRBJ2-2
CSVAQRSYEQYF	TRBV29-1	TRBJ2-7
CAWGRQGEYNEQFF	TRBV30	TRBJ2-1